These 30 T cell receptor beta chains came from one sample sequenced in a study of T cells in Graves' hyperthyroidism and ophthalmopathy. Amplified TCR beta CDR3 regions came from RNA transcripts. HTBI primers were the set used in a first-round RT-PCR of the TCR CDR3. TCRdb reprocessed the multiplex PCR reads with MiXCR, giving one entry per CDR3 protein. This sample has about 640,000 distinct CDR3 sequences, with under 25% found just once. The sequenced sample was blood. The receptors were sampled from a young man with Graves' ophthalmopathy.

The chain links TRBV12-3 or TRBV12-4 to TRBJ2-2; weak D call: TRBD1 (6 bases). CDR3 length: 15 residues. The V and J ends lost 7 bases and 4 bases respectively, with 16 bases between them. The CDR3 DNA is TGTGCCAGCACCCCAACTACAGGGACCACCGGGGAGCTGTTTTTT. Amino acid sequence: CASTPTTGTTGELFF.

The gene calls are TRBV19 and TRBJ1-1; no reliable D call. The CDR3 is 13 residues long. Germline V CDR1 and CDR2: LNHDA, SQIVND (reference sequence). V lost 3 bases and J 0 bases, leaving 5 bases between the germline ends. Written as DNA, the CDR3 is TGTGCCAGTAGTATCCTCATGAACACTGAAGCTTTCTTT. It is translated as CASSILMNTEAFF. The entire variable domain, with the rest obtained from reference TRBV19 and TRBJ1-1, is as follows: DGGITQSPKYLFRKEGQNVTLSCEQNLNHDAMYWYRQDPGQGLRLIYYSQIVNDFQKGDIAEGYSVSREKKESFPLTVTSAQKNPTAFYLCASSILMNTEAFFGQGTRLTVV.

About this clonotype: A clone one base away is much larger, so this may be a read error. Likely a read error: the CDR3 ends without its conserved phenylalanine or tryptophan. The chain has TRBV7-2 and TRBJ2-1; possible D gene TRBD1, 6 bases. Per the germline V gene, CDR1 is SGHTA and CDR2 is FQGNSA. The CDR3 is 15 amino acids. V lost 3 bases and J lost 4, with 13 bases in between. Written as DNA, the CDR3 is TGTGCCAGCAGCTTGGGTGGACAGCCTTACAATGAGCAGTTCCTC. Translation: CASSLGGQPYNEQFL.

The chain joins TRBV2 to TRBJ2-5; 7 nucleotides line up with TRBD2. With V trimmed by 6 bases and J by 2 bases, 12 bases remained unmatched. CDR3 size: 16 residues. Germline CDR1 SNHLY, CDR2 FYNNEI. This CDR3 reads CASSLVGAGVQETQYF. In DNA, the CDR3 is TGTGCCAGCAGCCTTGTAGGGGCGGGAGTTCAAGAGACCCAGTACTTC.

This clonotype was seen only once. The chain carries TRBV10-3 and TRBJ1-5, with D tentatively TRBD1 (5 bases). Germline-derived CDR1 and CDR2 are ENHRY and SYGVKD. This CDR3 has 13 residues. Trimming removed 6 bases from V and 3 bases from J, with 9 bases in between. CDR3 region: CAISAGDNQPQHF. The CDR3 nucleotides read TGTGCCATCAGCGCGGGGGACAATCAGCCCCAGCATTTT.

This clonotype has a handful of counts. V and J are TRBV6-2 or TRBV6-3 and TRBJ2-2; 7 bases fit TRBD2. The germline gives CDR1 MNHEY, CDR2 SVGEGT. CDR3 length equals 16 residues. The V and J ends lost 4 bases and 0 bases, in that order; junction bases with no gene match: 5. CDR3 coding DNA: TGTGCCAGCAGTTCATCCCTAGCGGCGAACACCGGGGAGCTGTTTTTT. As protein: CASSSSLAANTGELFF.

This chain links TRBV28 with TRBJ2-7; 7 positions match TRBD1. This CDR3 is built from 16 residues. In germline, CDR1 is MDHEN, CDR2 SYDVKM. Trimming removed 3 bases from V and 0 bases from J; junction bases left unmatched: 8. This chain's CDR3 is CASSFERGQSSYEQYF. The CDR3 nucleotides read TGTGCCAGCAGTTTTGAAAGGGGGCAAAGCTCCTACGAGCAGTACTTC.

In this sample, this clonotype turned up a few times. This sequence joins TRBV12-3 or TRBV12-4 and TRBJ1-6, with a weak D call TRBD1 (6 bases). The V gene lost 5 bases and the J gene lost 7 bases, with 9 bases spanning the gap. The CDR3 covers 13 residues. The CDR3 sequence is CASSRQENSPLHF. CDR3 DNA sequence: TGTGCCAGCAGTCGACAGGAGAATTCACCCCTCCACTTT.

This clonotype showed up just a few times. The chain recombines TRBV6-5 with TRBJ2-7, with D possibly matching TRBD1 (5 bases). V was shortened by 2 bases and J by 3 bases, with 11 bases between the two germline ends. The CDR3 contains 14 residues. CDR1 and CDR2 from the germline V gene are MNHEY and SVGAGI. CDR3 sequence (DNA): TGTGCCAGCAGTTACCAACAGGACGACTACGAGCAGTACTTC. Amino acids: CASSYQQDDYEQYF.

This rearrangement joins TRBV4-1 to TRBJ2-2; D is perhaps TRBD2 (6 bases). V was pared by 1 base and J by 5 bases, with 11 bases between. This CDR3 region has 15 residues. From germline, CDR1 is MGHRA and CDR2 YSYEKL. The CDR3 spells CASSQAGVRTGELFF. DNA of the CDR3: TGCGCCAGCAGCCAAGCGGGAGTAAGGACCGGGGAGCTGTTTTTT.

Ten or more counts support this clonotype. The CDR3 protein is CASRPDSYPGYTF. The CDR3 coding sequence is TGTGCCAGCAGACCCGACAGTTACCCTGGCTACACCTTC. V is TRBV6-1 and J is TRBJ1-2, with a weak D call TRBD1 (5 bases). The V gene's germline CDR1 is MNHNS and CDR2 SASEGT. The CDR3 is made up of 13 amino acids. V was pared by 6 bases and J by 7 bases, with 15 bases between.

The gene calls are TRBV6-1 and TRBJ2-7; 8 positions match TRBD2. From germline, CDR1 is MNHNS and CDR2 SASEGT. Trimming at V came to 8 bases and at J to 3 bases, leaving 15 bases not matched to a gene. This CDR3 contains 16 residues. DNA of the CDR3: TGTGCCAGCGCAGTACTAGCGGCCAAAGACAACTACGAGCAGTACTTC. It is translated as CASAVLAAKDNYEQYF.

This clonotype was observed many times. This sequence joins TRBV12-3 or TRBV12-4 and TRBJ1-5, with D possibly TRBD1 on 5 matching bases. The germline V and J ends were trimmed by 6 bases and 0 bases, with 9 bases remaining between them. CDR3 length equals 14 residues. The CDR3 region has the DNA TGTGCCAGCAGGCCTGGGGGTAGCAATCAGCCCCAGCATTTT. It is translated as CASRPGGSNQPQHF.

The chain uses TRBV2 and TRBJ2-1; 9 bases align to TRBD2. V trimming: 5 bases; J trimming: 8 bases; junction bases outside the gene matches: 4. Germline V gene sequence: CDR1 SNHLY, CDR2 FYNNEI. The CDR3 runs to 13 residues. The CDR3 DNA reads TGTGCCAGCAGTAGCGGGAGGTTCGATGAGCAGTTCTTC. This sequence encodes CASSSGRFDEQFF.

This clonotype showed up just a few times. V is TRBV10-3 and J is TRBJ1-2; 8 bases align to TRBD1. The V segment lost 7 bases and the J segment 4 bases; nucleotides outside the gene matches: 5. Germline CDR1 reads ENHRY; CDR2 reads SYGVKD. The CDR3 has 13 residues. This chain's CDR3 is CAITRTGTYGYTF. The CDR3, as DNA: TGTGCCATCACCCGGACAGGGACCTATGGCTACACCTTC.

The rearrangement uses TRBV13 and TRBJ2-5, with TRBD2 as a possible D gene (6 bases). Trimming cost V 2 bases and J 4 bases, with 14 bases left between them. The CDR3 has 15 amino acids. CDR1 is PRHDT and CDR2 is FYEKMQ in the germline V gene (reference sequence). CDR3 in amino acids: CASSLFGWGGETQYF. The CDR3 DNA sequence: TGTGCCAGCAGCTTATTCGGGTGGGGAGGAGAGACCCAGTACTTC.

This clonotype has ten or more counts. CDR3 coding DNA: TGTGCCAGCAGTTCCTTGGGACAGACTAGCAATCAGCCCCAGCATTTT. It is translated as CASSSLGQTSNQPQHF. This rearrangement joins TRBV28 to TRBJ1-5; TRBD1 agrees at 7 bases. This CDR3 region has 16 residues. CDR1 MDHEN and CDR2 SYDVKM come from the germline V gene. V was pared by 4 bases and J by 0 bases, with 6 bases of the junction left unmatched.

The chain employs TRBV29-1 and TRBJ1-2; 12 nucleotides match TRBD1. The CDR3 is 14 residues long. Germline assignment: CDR1 SQVTM and CDR2 ANQGSEA. J lost 7 bases, V lost 7 bases, and 10 bases had no gene match. The CDR3 loop reads CSAAPGQGAFGYTF. CDR3 bases: TGCAGCGCCGCACCGGGACAGGGGGCGTTTGGCTACACCTTC.

V and J are TRBV5-1 and TRBJ1-1; 7 nucleotides match TRBD1. This CDR3 spans 16 amino acids. CDR1 SGHRS and CDR2 YFSETQ come from the germline V gene. Losses at the gene ends were 5 bases for V and 0 bases for J; bases not matched to a gene: 10. This CDR3 is CASRLTDRALNTEAFF. In nucleotides, the CDR3 is TGCGCCAGCAGATTGACCGACAGGGCCTTGAACACTGAAGCTTTCTTT. The full variable domain, completed using reference TRBV5-1 and TRBJ1-1, is KAGVTQTPRYLIKTRGQQVTLSCSPISGHRSVSWYQQTPGQGLQFLFEYFSETQRNKGNFPGRFSGRQFSNSRSEMNVSTLELGDSALYLCASRLTDRALNTEAFFGQGTRLTVV.

The gene calls are TRBV29-1 and TRBJ2-3; D is unresolved. The V end lost 4 bases, the J end lost 2 bases, and 13 bases lay between the germline ends. The CDR3 sequence is 14 residues long. Per the germline V gene, CDR1 is SQVTM and CDR2 is ANQGSEA. The CDR3 sequence is CSVVGLEDTDTQYF. The DNA for the CDR3 is TGCAGCGTTGTAGGTCTAGAGGACACAGATACGCAGTATTTT.

This clonotype was found many times. The chain joins TRBV7-9 to TRBJ2-1, with D possibly TRBD2 on 5 matching bases. This CDR3 contains 11 residues. V shed 7 bases and J shed 8 bases, with 9 bases lying between them. Germline-derived CDR1 and CDR2 are SEHNR and FQNEAQ (reference sequence). The CDR3 DNA sequence: TGTGCCAGCACCCCGGAGGATGAGCAGTTCTTC. Translating gives CASTPEDEQFF.

This chain joins TRBV19 and TRBJ1-2; TRBD1 matches at 9 bases. Germline lookup yields CDR1 LNHDA and CDR2 SQIVND (reference sequence). CDR3 length: 18 residues. Germline trimming cut 5 bases from V and 5 bases from J; bases unmatched to any gene: 18. The CDR3: CASSGPGTGTPYGYGYTF. DNA for the CDR3: TGTGCCAGTAGTGGCCCCGGGACAGGGACGCCGTATGGTTATGGCTACACCTTC.

The gene calls are TRBV28 and TRBJ2-7, with 7 bases matching TRBD1. V shed 3 bases, J shed 7 bases, and the junction held 6 bases outside the gene matches. The CDR3 covers 13 residues. The germline V gene has CDR1 MDHEN and CDR2 SYDVKM. Here the CDR3 DNA reads TGTGCCAGCAGTTTCACAGGGGTGGCTGAGCAGTACTTC. It specifies CASSFTGVAEQYF.

This clonotype was observed many times. The chain is built from TRBV15 and TRBJ1-5; 8 bases are a match to TRBD1. The V gene end was trimmed by 5 bases and the J gene end by 0 bases; junction bases not matched to a gene: 15. The CDR3 runs 19 residues. Germline loops: CDR1 LNHNV, CDR2 YYDKDF (reference sequence). The CDR3 DNA follows: TGTGCCACCAGCGCCCCTCGACAGGGGCAGAGGGGTAGCAATCAGCCCCAGCATTTT. This gives the protein CATSAPRQGQRGSNQPQHF.

The chain carries TRBV6-5 and TRBJ2-4, with 9 positions matching TRBD1. The CDR3 is 16 residues long. With V trimmed by 0 bases and J by 0 bases, 0 bases remained unmatched. CDR1 is MNHEY and CDR2 is SVGAGI in the germline V gene. This CDR3 is CASSYSDRGAKNIQYF. In nucleotides, the CDR3 is TGTGCCAGCAGTTACTCGGACAGGGGAGCCAAAAACATTCAGTACTTC.

The chain employs TRBV29-1 and TRBJ1-2, with D hard to call. This CDR3 contains 13 residues. CDR1 is SQVTM and CDR2 is ANQGSEA in the germline V gene. Deletions cut 0 bases from V and 6 bases from J, with 11 bases between. CDR3 loop: CSVEDRTEDGYTF. The CDR3 DNA reads TGCAGCGTTGAAGACCGAACAGAAGATGGCTACACCTTC.

The table lists this clonotype with many counts. The genes are TRBV11-2 and TRBJ2-1; D might be TRBD1 (5 bases). The CDR3 runs to 12 residues. Trimming removed 5 bases at V and 10 bases at J, with 12 bases between. Looked up from germline, CDR1 is SGHAT and CDR2 is FQNNGV. DNA of the CDR3: TGTGCCAGCAGCGCAGCAGGGCTGGAGCAGTTCTTC. Translation gives CASSAAGLEQFF. The whole variable domain, filled in from reference TRBV11-2 and TRBJ2-1, reads EAGVAQSPRYKIIEKRQSVAFWCNPISGHATLYWYQQILGQGPKLLIQFQNNGVVDDSQLPKDRFSAERLKGVDSTLKIQPAKLEDSAVYLCASSAAGLEQFFGPGTRLTVL.

The sample holds a few counts of this clonotype. The chain uses TRBV20-1 and TRBJ2-1; possible D gene TRBD2, 6 bases. The V and J ends lost 3 bases and 0 bases respectively, with 12 bases between them. CDR1 and CDR2 (germline): DFQATT, SNEGSKA (reference sequence). The CDR3 totals 15 residues. This CDR3 is CSASGRASSYNEQFF. CDR3 DNA sequence: TGCAGTGCTAGCGGGAGAGCGAGCTCCTACAATGAGCAGTTCTTC.

This clonotype was detected only a few times. This chain connects TRBV28 to TRBJ2-7; 10 bases match TRBD2. Germline values: CDR1 MDHEN, CDR2 SYDVKM. J was trimmed by 1 base and V by 1 base; bases with no gene match: 4. This CDR3 has 16 amino acids. The CDR3 loop reads CASSLSGTSASYEQYF. In DNA form, the CDR3 reads TGTGCCAGCAGTTTATCCGGGACTAGCGCTTCCTACGAGCAGTACTTC.

The genes are TRBV30 and TRBJ2-7, with 13 bases identical to TRBD2. V was pared by 1 base and J by 3 bases, with 6 bases of the junction left unmatched. The CDR3 has 16 amino acids. Germline assignment: CDR1 GTSNPN and CDR2 SVGIG (reference sequence). In nucleotides, the CDR3 is TGTGCCTGGAGTGGGGGACTAGCGGGATCCATCTACGAGCAGTACTTC. This sequence encodes CAWSGGLAGSIYEQYF.